Below, 19 T cell receptor beta chains from the same sample are listed, as sequenced in a study of control samples from healthy donors and cancer patients. Some clones are missing from TCRdb's copy, which holds only in-frame ones; the method was immunoSEQ multiplex PCR. The sample lists 150,000 to 200,000 clones, nearly 90% occurring once. Sequences were obtained from blood. Receptor source: a woman in her forties or fifties in good health.

This chain connects TRBV4-1 to TRBJ2-5; perhaps D is TRBD1 or TRBD2 (5 bases each). CDR3 length equals 11 residues. Germline CDR1 and CDR2: MGHRA and YSYEKL. V lost 4 bases, J lost 5 bases, and 5 bases lay in between. DNA of the CDR3: TGCGCCAGCAGCCGGGGGGAGACCCAGTACTTC. Its translation: CASSRGETQYF.

The chain is built from TRBV7-9 and TRBJ1-2; 7 bases agree with TRBD1. The CDR3 length is 13 residues. The germline V gene encodes CDR1 SEHNR and CDR2 FQNEAQ (reference sequence). Trimming at V came to 2 bases and at J to 3 bases, leaving 0 bases not matched to a gene. CDR3 sequence (DNA): TGTGCCAGCAGCTTAACAGGGGACTATGGCTACACCTTC. Its translation is CASSLTGDYGYTF.

V and J are TRBV4-2 and TRBJ2-7; D remains ambiguous. V lost 0 bases and J 0 bases, leaving 6 bases between the germline ends. This CDR3 is built from 14 residues. Germline values: CDR1 LGHNA, CDR2 YNFKEQ. CDR3 amino acids: CASSQDRSSYEQYF. The CDR3 DNA sequence: TGTGCCAGCAGCCAAGACCGAAGCTCCTACGAGCAGTACTTC.

This sequence joins TRBV5-1 and TRBJ1-2, with D perhaps matching TRBD1 (6 bases). The CDR3 has 14 residues. V lost 4 bases and J 7 bases, leaving 17 bases between the germline ends. The germline V gene has CDR1 SGHRS and CDR2 YFSETQ. This CDR3 is CASSRQGNEGGYTF. The CDR3 region has the DNA TGCGCCAGCAGCAGGCAGGGGAACGAGGGTGGCTACACCTTC.

J is TRBJ1-2 and V is TRBV29-1, with a weak D call TRBD1 (6 bases). V was cut by 1 base and J by 6 bases, with 15 bases left in between. The germline V gene has CDR1 SQVTM and CDR2 ANQGSEA. The CDR3 contains 14 residues. The CDR3 loop is CSVEGPQGTDGYTF. In DNA form, the CDR3 reads TGCAGCGTTGAAGGGCCCCAGGGGACCGATGGCTACACCTTC.

J is TRBJ1-2 and V is TRBV19, with unresolved D. Germline V gene data show CDR1 as LNHDA and CDR2 as SQIVND (reference sequence). V lost 4 bases to trimming and J lost 8 bases, with 14 bases between them. The CDR3 is made up of 13 amino acids. This CDR3 is CASSSLGSGGYTF. The CDR3 nucleotides read TGTGCCAGTAGTAGTTTGGGCTCGGGCGGCTACACCTTC.

This sequence joins TRBV5-4 and TRBJ2-3; a possible D gene is TRBD1 (6 bases). The germline V gene encodes CDR1 SGHNT and CDR2 YYREEE (reference sequence). V was trimmed by 6 bases and J by 5 bases, leaving 16 bases between them. The CDR3 is 14 residues long. The chain's CDR3 is CASTDKGVGDTQYF. The CDR3 DNA sequence: TGTGCCAGCACCGATAAGGGGGTGGGAGATACGCAGTATTTT.

This clone has only one observation. The chain joins TRBV6-1 to TRBJ1-2; D call uncertain. Germline lookup yields CDR1 MNHNS and CDR2 SASEGT. The CDR3 spans 13 residues. Trimming removed 0 bases at V and 8 bases at J, with 10 bases between. This CDR3 reads CASSEAQGRGYTF. As DNA, the CDR3 is TGTGCCAGCAGTGAAGCGCAAGGGAGGGGCTACACCTTC.

The J gene is TRBJ2-3, the V gene TRBV5-1; 7 nucleotides align to TRBD1. Trimming cost V 4 bases and J 6 bases; bases outside gene matches: 20. Germline V gene data show CDR1 as SGHRS and CDR2 as YFSETQ. This CDR3 region has 18 residues. CDR3: CASSGGLGRGTPGDTQYF. The CDR3 DNA follows: TGCGCCAGCAGCGGCGGTTTAGGCAGGGGGACCCCAGGGGATACGCAGTATTTT.

Only a few counts were recorded for this clone. The chain recombines TRBV16 with TRBJ1-1; TRBD1 is a possible D gene (5 bases). Looked up from germline, CDR1 is KGHSY and CDR2 is FQNENV. V lost 1 base, J lost 1 base, and 7 bases lay in between. This CDR3 is 14 amino acids long. The CDR3 nucleotides read TGTGCCAGCAGCCAATTTGACAGGAACACTGAAGCTTTCTTT. This translates into CASSQFDRNTEAFF.

This chain connects TRBV13 to TRBJ2-3, with D possibly matching TRBD2 (5 bases). Trimming cost V 5 bases and J 5 bases, with 20 bases left between them. Germline V CDR1 and CDR2: PRHDT, FYEKMQ (reference sequence). The CDR3 has 16 amino acids. CDR3 in DNA: TGTGCCAGCAGCGAGAGACGGGATTCGGTCCTAGATACGCAGTATTTT. Its protein is CASSERRDSVLDTQYF.

J is TRBJ1-5 and V is TRBV19; TRBD1 is a possible D gene (5 bases). The CDR3 spans 15 residues. Between the trimmed V and J ends, which lost 5 bases and 6 bases, there was a span of 17 bases. The germline gives CDR1 LNHDA, CDR2 SQIVND (reference sequence). CDR3 sequence reads: CASSLTVQGSQPQHF. The CDR3 region has the DNA TGTGCCAGTAGTCTAACGGTCCAGGGAAGTCAGCCCCAGCATTTT.

V usage is TRBV23-1 and J usage is TRBJ1-2; maybe TRBD1 (5 bases). TRBV23-1 is an ORF, and what it does is uncertain. The CDR3 totals 14 residues. V lost 7 bases and J 2 bases, leaving 14 bases between the germline ends. The CDR3 region is CASTPTEGNYGYTF. CDR3 nucleotide sequence: TGCGCCAGCACCCCGACCGAGGGGAACTATGGCTACACCTTC.

Only one count was recorded for this clone. The chain combines TRBV14 with TRBJ1-6; D might be TRBD1 (5 bases). Germline values: CDR1 SGHDN, CDR2 FVKESK. This CDR3 spans 14 amino acids. With 5 bases removed from V and 14 bases from J, the gap between germline ends came to 19 bases. CDR3 nucleotides: TGTGCCAGCAGCTATCGAACAGGAGGTGGGGCCCTCCACTTT. Its translation is CASSYRTGGGALHF.

The rearrangement uses TRBV27 and TRBJ2-1; 10 positions agree with TRBD2. There are 16 residues in the CDR3. CDR1 MNHEY and CDR2 SMNVEV come from the germline V gene (reference sequence). With V trimmed by 2 bases and J by 4 bases, 5 bases remained unmatched. The CDR3 DNA sequence: TGTGCCAGCAGTTTACGGTGGACTAGCGGTTACAATGAGCAGTTCTTC. Translating it yields CASSLRWTSGYNEQFF.

The genes are TRBV19 and TRBJ1-5; D perhaps matches TRBD1 (5 bases). Germline V CDR1 and CDR2: LNHDA, SQIVND (reference sequence). The CDR3 length is 17 residues. V gave up 3 bases and J gave up 3 bases, with 18 bases separating them. CDR3 nucleotides: TGTGCCAGTAGTATGGAATGGGGCAGATTTCCCAATCAGCCCCAGCATTTT. Protein: CASSMEWGRFPNQPQHF.

As to this clone: The sample contains more than one DNA sequence encoding this CDR3. The chain couples TRBV4-3 to TRBJ2-5; D not resolved. This CDR3 has 13 residues. Per the germline V gene, CDR1 is LGHNA and CDR2 is YSLEER. V was cut by 3 bases and J by 5 bases, with 10 bases left in between. DNA of the CDR3: TGCGCCAGCAGCCAGGGAATTGGGGAGACCCAGTACTTC. Translated, it gives CASSQGIGETQYF.

Details on this clone: At the DNA level, this CDR3 is encoded by other sequences in the same sample as well. In DNA, the CDR3 is TGTGCCATCAGTGACGGGGGATATAGCAATCAGCCCCAGCATTTT. It codes for CAISDGGYSNQPQHF. This sequence joins TRBV10-3 and TRBJ1-5, with D perhaps TRBD1 (5 bases). Trimming removed 3 bases from V and 0 bases from J, with 9 bases in between. The CDR3 totals 15 residues. Germline CDR1 reads ENHRY; CDR2 reads SYGVKD.

This clone was observed a single time. V and J are TRBV7-9 and TRBJ1-6, with a weak D call TRBD1 (5 bases). CDR1 is SEHNR and CDR2 is FQNEAQ in the germline V gene (reference sequence). V lost 2 bases, J lost 6 bases, and 8 bases lay in between. The CDR3 length is 14 residues. The DNA for the CDR3 is TGTGCCAGCAGCTTACAGACAGCTAATTCACCCCTCCACTTT. Translation gives CASSLQTANSPLHF.